The present TCR beta chain was sequenced within a study of blood T cell repertoires in COVID-19. Study summary: Italy, Spain and the United States were the sources of the convalescent and acute COVID-19 samples. PBMCs, B-cell-depleted T cells, or T cells provided the cDNA or gDNA that made up the material.

Looked up from germline, CDR1 is MDHEN and CDR2 is SYDVKM. The CDR3 is 13 residues long. The V gene end was trimmed by 6 bases and the J gene end by 9 bases; junction bases not matched to a gene: 10. Clones were sequenced by immunoSEQ multiplex PCR, and TCRdb holds only the in-frame ones, with some missing. The sample has about 230,000 clones; 65% to 85% are singletons. The sequence came from a woman aged 80 or older with acute or convalescent COVID-19. The chain is built from TRBV28 and TRBJ2-5; 7 bases line up with TRBD2. The sequencing sample was made of peripheral blood. Here the CDR3 DNA reads TGTGCCAGCAGCCTCAGGGCGGGGGTGGCCCAGTACTTC. Amino acid sequence: CASSLRAGVAQYF. Using reference TRBV28 and TRBJ2-5 for the parts outside the CDR3, the full variable domain is DVKVTQSSRYLVKRTGEKVFLECVQDMDHENMFWYRQDPGLGLRLIYFSYDVKMKEKGDIPEGYSVSREKKERFSLILESASTNQTSMYLCASSLRAGVAQYFGPGTRLLVL.